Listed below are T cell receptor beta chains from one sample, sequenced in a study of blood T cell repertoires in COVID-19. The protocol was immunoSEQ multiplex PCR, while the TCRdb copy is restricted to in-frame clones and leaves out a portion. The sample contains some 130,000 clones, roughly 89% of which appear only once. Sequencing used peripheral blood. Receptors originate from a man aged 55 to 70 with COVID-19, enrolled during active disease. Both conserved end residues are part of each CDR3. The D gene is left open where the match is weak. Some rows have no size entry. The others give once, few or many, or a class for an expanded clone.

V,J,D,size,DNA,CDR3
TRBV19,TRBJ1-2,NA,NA,TGTGCCAGTAGTAAACGACAGGTTTTCGGCTATGGCTACACCTTC,CASSKRQVFGYGYTF
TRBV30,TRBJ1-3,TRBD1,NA,TGTGCCTGGAGTGGGGACAGGGGACGTGGAAACACCATATATTTT,CAWSGDRGRGNTIYF
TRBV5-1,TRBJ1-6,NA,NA,TGCGCCAGCAGCTTGGGGTATACGGATTCACCCCTCCACTTT,CASSLGYTDSPLHF
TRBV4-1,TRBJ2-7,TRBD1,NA,TGCGCCAGCAGCCGAAACCCTCTTTTGGACAGGGGGCGCGATGAGCAGTACTTC,CASSRNPLLDRGRDEQYF
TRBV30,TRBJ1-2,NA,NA,TGTGCCTCAACACCGGGATACCGCGGCTATGGCTACACCTTC,CASTPGYRGYGYTF
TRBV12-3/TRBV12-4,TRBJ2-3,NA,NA,TGTGCCAGCAGTTTAAGTAAGAGAGATACGCAGTATTTT,CASSLSKRDTQYF
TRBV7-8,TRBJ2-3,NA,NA,TGTGCCAGCAGCCTAGGTGAGCGGCTCACAGATACGCAGTATTTT,CASSLGERLTDTQYF
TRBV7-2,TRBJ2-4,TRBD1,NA,TGTGCCAGCAGCCCTGACAGGGAAAACATTCAGTACTTC,CASSPDRENIQYF
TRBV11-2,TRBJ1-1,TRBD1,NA,TGTGCCAGCAGCCCACAGGGGAGCCGCACTGAAGCTTTCTTT,CASSPQGSRTEAFF
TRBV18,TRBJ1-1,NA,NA,TGTGCCAGCTCACCACCCCCGGACGGGGGCACTGAAGCTTTCTTT,CASSPPPDGGTEAFF
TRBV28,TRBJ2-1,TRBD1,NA,TGTGCCAGCAGCCTTCCGGGACAGGGATATTACAATGAGCAGTTCTTC,CASSLPGQGYYNEQFF
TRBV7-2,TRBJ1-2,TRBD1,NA,TGTGCCAGCAGCCATCCGACAGGGGGCTATGGCTACACCTTC,CASSHPTGGYGYTF
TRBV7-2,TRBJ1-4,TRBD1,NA,TGTGCCAGCAGCGCCAGGGGGCGAGGTGAAAAACTGTTTTTT,CASSARGRGEKLFF
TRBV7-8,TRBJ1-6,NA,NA,TGTGCCAGCAGGAAAGGGGACTCACCCATTTCACCCCTCCACTTT,CASRKGDSPISPLHF
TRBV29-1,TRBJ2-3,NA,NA,TGCAGCGTTTCCAGGGCAAGCACAGATACGCAGTATTTT,CSVSRASTDTQYF
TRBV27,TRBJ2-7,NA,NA,TGTGCCAGCAGTTTAGGCTGGGGAGGAGATTCATACGAGCAGTACTTC,CASSLGWGGDSYEQYF
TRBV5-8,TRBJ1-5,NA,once,TGTGCCAGCAGCTTGGGCCAGGGGACCTTCAATCAGCCCCAGCATTTT,CASSLGQGTFNQPQHF
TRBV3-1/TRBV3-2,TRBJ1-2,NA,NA,TGTGCCAGCAGCCACCCCACAGGGAGAGCTAACTATGGCTACACCTTC,CASSHPTGRANYGYTF
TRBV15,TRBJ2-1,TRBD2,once,TGTGCCACCAGCAGAGAAGTCGGGGGGGCCGTTAATGAGCAGTTCTTC,CATSREVGGAVNEQFF
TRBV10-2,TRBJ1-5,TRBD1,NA,TGCGCCAGCAGCGCGCTTTTTAGGGACAGCAAGAATCAGCCCCAGCATTTT,CASSALFRDSKNQPQHF
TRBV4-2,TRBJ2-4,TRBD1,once,TGTGCCAGCAGCCAAGATGCAACAGGGGGCGGAAACATTCAGTACTTC,CASSQDATGGGNIQYF
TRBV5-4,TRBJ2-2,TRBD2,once,TGTGCCAGCAGCTCGGGGGGGGGCCCTTTGAACACCGGGGAGCTGTTTTTT,CASSSGGGPLNTGELFF
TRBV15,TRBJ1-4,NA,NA,TGTGCCACCAGCAGTTTAGGAGGGGCGGGGAAAAAACTGTTTTTT,CATSSLGGAGKKLFF
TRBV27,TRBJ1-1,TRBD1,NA,TGTGCCAGCAGTTTATGGAGGGGGCGGGACACTGAAGCTTTCTTT,CASSLWRGRDTEAFF
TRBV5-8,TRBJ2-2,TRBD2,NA,TGTGCCAGCAGCCTAGCGGGGACGAACACCGGGGAGCTGTTTTTT,CASSLAGTNTGELFF
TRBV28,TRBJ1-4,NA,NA,TGTGCCAGCAGTATCCCGTCGGGTGAAAAACTGTTTTTT,CASSIPSGEKLFF
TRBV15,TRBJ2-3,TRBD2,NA,TGTGCCACCAGCAGAGATCCCCAGCGGGGGGGCTTGCACACAGATACGCAGTATTTT,CATSRDPQRGGLHTDTQYF
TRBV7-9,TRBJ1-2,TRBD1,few,TGTGCCAGCAGAGGACAGGGAGTAGGGTCTAACTATGGCTACACCTTC,CASRGQGVGSNYGYTF
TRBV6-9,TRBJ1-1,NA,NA,TGTGCCAGCAGTTTATCGGGTATTGAAGCTTTCTTT,CASSLSGIEAFF
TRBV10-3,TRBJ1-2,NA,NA,TGTGCCATCAGTGGATTGGACACGAACTATGGCTACACCTTC,CAISGLDTNYGYTF
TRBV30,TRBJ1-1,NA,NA,TGTGCCTGGGACAGACCGAACACTGAAGCTTTCTTT,CAWDRPNTEAFF
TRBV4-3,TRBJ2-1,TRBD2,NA,TGCGCCAGCAGCCAAGAAAGGACTAGCGGGGACCCTCCCGAGGATAATGAGCAGTTCTTC,CASSQERTSGDPPEDNEQFF
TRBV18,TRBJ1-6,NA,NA,TGTGCCAGCTCCTCGGGAACGCATAATGCTTCACCCCTCCACTTT,CASSSGTHNASPLHF
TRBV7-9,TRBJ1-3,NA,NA,TGTGCCAGCAGCTTATCCGCGGGAAACACCATATATTTT,CASSLSAGNTIYF
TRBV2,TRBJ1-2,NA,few,TGTGCCAGCACCGGGGGTAGTTATGGCTACACCTTC,CASTGGSYGYTF
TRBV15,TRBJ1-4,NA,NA,TGTGCCACCGCTACCGATGGAGGGCGGACTAATGAAAAACTGTTTTTT,CATATDGGRTNEKLFF
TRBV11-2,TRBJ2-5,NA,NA,TGTGCCAGCAGCTTAGGGGACACGGAGACCCAGTACTTC,CASSLGDTETQYF
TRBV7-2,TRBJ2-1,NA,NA,TGTGCCAGCAGCTTTATCGGTGAGCAGTTCTTC,CASSFIGEQFF
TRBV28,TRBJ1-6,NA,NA,TGTGCCAGTACAACAGGGTATAATTCACCCCTCCACTTT,CASTTGYNSPLHF